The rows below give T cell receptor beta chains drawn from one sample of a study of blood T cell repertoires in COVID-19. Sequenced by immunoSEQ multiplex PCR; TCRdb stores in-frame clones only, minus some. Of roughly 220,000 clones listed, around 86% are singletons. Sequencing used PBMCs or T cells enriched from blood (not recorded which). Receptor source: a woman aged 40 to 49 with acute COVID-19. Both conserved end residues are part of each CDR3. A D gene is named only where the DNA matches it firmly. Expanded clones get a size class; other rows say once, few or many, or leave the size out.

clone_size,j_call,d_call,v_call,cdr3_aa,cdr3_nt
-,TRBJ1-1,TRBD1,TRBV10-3,CAISPGQGFSEAFF,TGTGCCATCAGCCCGGGACAGGGATTCTCTGAAGCTTTCTTT
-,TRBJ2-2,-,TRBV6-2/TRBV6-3,CASSYRQGLLNTGELFF,TGTGCCAGCAGTTACCGCCAGGGATTGCTGAACACCGGGGAGCTGTTTTTT
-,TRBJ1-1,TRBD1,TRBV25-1,CASTPGQGPTEAFF,TGTGCCAGCACCCCGGGACAGGGGCCCACTGAAGCTTTCTTT
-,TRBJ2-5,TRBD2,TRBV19,CASSMRGLAGLQETQYF,TGTGCCAGTAGTATGCGGGGACTAGCGGGCCTCCAAGAGACCCAGTACTTC
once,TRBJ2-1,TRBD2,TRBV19,CASSVTSGGAGEQFF,TGTGCCAGTAGCGTCACTAGCGGGGGGGCAGGGGAGCAGTTCTTC
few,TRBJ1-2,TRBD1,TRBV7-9,CASSQTGGVFGYTF,TGTGCCAGCAGTCAGACAGGGGGCGTTTTTGGCTACACCTTC
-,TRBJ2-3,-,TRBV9,CASSVGGPWDTQYF,TGTGCCAGCAGCGTCGGGGGGCCCTGGGATACGCAGTATTTT
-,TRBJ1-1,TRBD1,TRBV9,CASSSGDRGWHEENTEAFF,TGTGCCAGCAGCTCCGGGGACAGGGGGTGGCATGAGGAGAACACTGAAGCTTTCTTT
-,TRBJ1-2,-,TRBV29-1,CSVESGYTF,TGCAGCGTTGAGAGTGGCTACACCTTC
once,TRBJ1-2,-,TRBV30,CAWSGGLRGLTYGYTF,TGTGCCTGGAGTGGAGGTTTGAGAGGGCTGACCTATGGCTACACCTTC
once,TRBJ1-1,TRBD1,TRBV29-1,CSVARTGVDTEAFF,TGCAGCGTTGCAAGGACAGGGGTCGATACTGAAGCTTTCTTT
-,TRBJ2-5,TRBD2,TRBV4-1,CASSPGLAIETQYF,TGCGCCAGCAGCCCGGGACTAGCGATCGAGACCCAGTACTTC
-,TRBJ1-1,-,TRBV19,CASRYAGGNTEAFF,TGTGCCAGTAGATACGCGGGGGGGAACACTGAAGCTTTCTTT
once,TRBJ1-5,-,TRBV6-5,CASSYKENQPQHF,TGTGCCAGCAGTTATAAGGAGAATCAGCCCCAGCATTTT
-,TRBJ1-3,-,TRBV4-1,CASSQRREAYSGNTIYF,TGCGCCAGCAGCCAAAGGAGGGAGGCTTACTCTGGAAACACCATATATTTT
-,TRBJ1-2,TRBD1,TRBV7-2,CASSSGQGVGYTF,TGTGCCAGCAGCTCGGGACAGGGAGTGGGCTACACCTTC
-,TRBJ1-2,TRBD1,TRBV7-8,CASSLSSDRVDGYTF,TGTGCCAGCAGCTTAAGCTCAGACAGGGTGGATGGCTACACCTTC
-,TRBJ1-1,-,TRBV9,CASSVGTIGTKAFF,TGTGCCAGCAGCGTAGGTACTATCGGAACAAAAGCTTTCTTT